This T cell receptor beta chain was profiled in a study of beta chain features in type 1 diabetes. Findings of the study overall: The study found moderately but significantly shorter TCRB CDR3s in all four CD4+ subsets of Type 1 diabetes patients.

Expressed TCRB transcripts were sequenced because the entire RNA isolate underwent reverse transcription. Profiling relied on immunoSEQ multiplex PCR, and the TCRdb table lists in-frame clones only, not all of them. There are some 240,000 clones in the sample; roughly 17% occur only once, and less than 0.09% lies in the top ten. Only a few counts were recorded for this clone. Its antigen is not identified. Blood was collected once per donor into heparin, averaging approximately 110 mL. Purity of each sorted population was above 98%. V lost 2 bases and J 3 bases, leaving 11 bases between the germline ends. The germline gives CDR1 GTSNPN, CDR2 SVGIG (reference sequence). The CDR3 is 14 residues long.

The specimen was naive CD4+ T cells from blood. The chain couples TRBV30 to TRBJ1-3; D uncertain. This clonotype was obtained from a man aged 25 to 40 with type 1 diabetes. CDR3 amino acids: CAWSLGHVGNTIYF. The DNA for the CDR3 is TGTGCCTGGAGTTTGGGTCACGTTGGAAACACCATATATTTT.